What follows are 20 T cell receptor beta chains derived from one specimen sequenced in a study of blood T cell repertoires in COVID-19. Profiling relied on immunoSEQ multiplex PCR, and the TCRdb table lists in-frame clones only, not all of them. The sample yields roughly 60,000 clones, around 90% seen once. Sequencing used peripheral blood. The receptors originated from an elderly woman with active COVID-19.

This clone showed up just once. V usage is TRBV7-8 and J usage is TRBJ2-2; D is possibly TRBD2 (6 bases). V lost 1 base and J lost 4, with 13 bases in between. The CDR3 is made up of 16 amino acids. The V gene's germline CDR1 is SGHVS and CDR2 FQNEAQ. As DNA, the CDR3 is TGTGCCAGCAGCTTAGTTGGGGGGTATCGCACCGGGGAGCTGTTTTTT. Encoded protein: CASSLVGGYRTGELFF. The full variable domain, with the rest looked up from reference TRBV7-8 and TRBJ2-2, is GAGVSQSPRYKVAKRGQDVALRCDPISGHVSLFWYQQALGQGPEFLTYFQNEAQLDKSGLPSDRFFAERPEGSVSTLKIQRTQQEDSAVYLCASSLVGGYRTGELFFGEGSRLTVL.

The CDR3: CASSVDPGSSGNTQYF. DNA for the CDR3: TGTGCCAGCAGCGTAGACCCGGGGAGCAGTGGAAATACGCAGTATTTT. The rearrangement joins TRBV9 to TRBJ2-3; tentative D call: TRBD2 (5 bases). Trimming left V 0 bases short and J 7 bases short, with 18 bases between. Germline V lookup: CDR1 SGDLS, CDR2 YYNGEE. CDR3 length: 16 amino acids. Drawing the rest from reference TRBV9 and TRBJ2-3, the complete variable domain is DSGVTQTPKHLITATGQRVTLRCSPRSGDLSVYWYQQSLDQGLQFLIQYYNGEERAKGNILERFSAQQFPDLHSELNLSSLELGDSALYFCASSVDPGSSGNTQYFGPGTRLTVL.

The chain joins TRBV7-6 to TRBJ2-1; possibly TRBD2 for D (7 bases). In germline, CDR1 is SGHVS, CDR2 FNYEAQ. The length of the CDR3 is 16 residues. The V and J ends lost 1 base and 8 bases respectively, with 18 bases between them. The CDR3 loop is CASSLGPPGRGDEQFF. DNA for the CDR3: TGTGCCAGCAGCTTAGGCCCCCCTGGGAGGGGGGATGAGCAGTTCTTC.

This clone was seen more than once but under ten times. The chain recombines TRBV5-4 with TRBJ2-2; maybe TRBD1 (7 bases). V dropped 6 bases and J dropped 3 bases, with 9 bases sitting between them. Germline-derived CDR1 and CDR2 are SGHNT and YYREEE (reference sequence). CDR3 size: 13 residues. The CDR3 nucleotides are TGTGCCAGCACCAGGGGGGACACCGGGGAGCTGTTTTTT. It yields the protein CASTRGDTGELFF.

The chain uses TRBV5-1 and TRBJ1-4; possible D gene TRBD1, 5 bases. Trimming left V 0 bases short and J 7 bases short, with 10 bases between. The CDR3 runs 14 residues. CDR1 SGHRS and CDR2 YFSETQ come from the germline V gene. The CDR3 reads CASSLVQGGEKLFF. The DNA of the CDR3 is TGCGCCAGCAGCTTGGTGCAGGGTGGTGAAAAACTGTTTTTT.

By share, this clone counts as medium-sized. The chain couples TRBV6-4 to TRBJ2-1; D not resolved. The CDR3 is 14 residues long. V shed 6 bases and J shed 10 bases, with 19 bases lying between them. Per germline, CDR1 MRHNA and CDR2 SNTAGT. CDR3 region: CASSPGGYSLEQFF. CDR3 DNA: TGTGCCAGCAGCCCTGGCGGTTACTCGCTGGAGCAGTTCTTC.

Remarks on this clone: Germline and junction disagree at one end, which may indicate a read error. The chain joins TRBV4-1 to TRBJ2-6, with 9 positions matching TRBD1. The CDR3 consists of 19 residues. Germline loops: CDR1 MGHRA, CDR2 YSYEKL. The CDR3, as DNA: TGCGCCAGCAGCGAAGACGGGACAGGGACCTTCTCTGGGGCCAACGTCCTGACTTTC. It translates to CASSEDGTGTFSGANVLTF.

V is TRBV6-5 and J is TRBJ2-7, with 7 nucleotides matching TRBD2. The CDR3 spans 14 residues. Germline V gene data show CDR1 as MNHEY and CDR2 as SVGAGI. Unmatched junction bases numbered 7, after V lost 6 bases and J lost 2 bases. The CDR3 protein is CASRWTSDTYEQYF. The DNA for the CDR3 is TGTGCCAGCAGATGGACTAGTGACACCTACGAGCAGTACTTC.

The rearrangement joins TRBV24-1 to TRBJ1-5, with TRBD1 identical over 7 bases. V dropped 5 bases and J dropped 7; count of bases not matched to a gene: 4. The CDR3 contains 13 residues. Germline-derived CDR1 and CDR2 are KGHDR and SFDVKD. DNA of the CDR3: TGTGCCACCAGTGCAGGGGGTCTCCAGCCCCAGCATTTT. This encodes CATSAGGLQPQHF.

The genes are TRBV7-9 and TRBJ2-7; TRBD2 might be the D (6 bases). CDR1 is SEHNR, CDR2 FQNEAQ, per germline (reference sequence). The CDR3 is 14 amino acids. V dropped 1 base and J dropped 2 bases, with 9 bases sitting between them. CDR3 in amino acids: CASSLVGGTYEQYV. The CDR3 nucleotides are TGTGCCAGCAGCTTAGTCGGAGGGACCTACGAGCAGTACGTC.

The chain couples TRBV7-2 to TRBJ2-1; D is possibly TRBD1 (7 bases). V was clipped by 11 bases and J by 2 bases, with 13 bases between them. The germline V gene encodes CDR1 SGHTA and CDR2 FQGNSA. CDR3 length: 13 residues. CDR3 sequence (DNA): TGTGCCTCGGGGGACAGCCCCTACAATGAGCAGTTCTTC. It encodes CASGDSPYNEQFF.

This chain connects TRBV12-3 or TRBV12-4 to TRBJ1-6; D unclear. V was pared by 9 bases and J by 5 bases, with 11 bases between. The CDR3 has 13 residues. CDR3 in DNA: TGTGCCAGTGGCGGAACGAATAATTCACCCCTCCACTTT. Amino acids: CASGGTNNSPLHF.

The V gene is TRBV5-1, the J gene TRBJ2-1, with TRBD2 matching over 9 bases. The germline V gene has CDR1 SGHRS and CDR2 YFSETQ. After removal of 6 bases from V and 2 bases from J, the junction contained 6 bases not matched to a gene. This CDR3 spans 15 amino acids. The CDR3 DNA reads as TGCGCCAGCAATAGCGGGGGAGAGGCCTACAATGAGCAGTTCTTC. Its translation is CASNSGGEAYNEQFF.

The genes are TRBV9 and TRBJ2-1; TRBD1 matches at 7 bases. This CDR3 contains 16 residues. After removal of 0 bases from V and 9 bases from J, the junction contained 12 bases not matched to a gene. Germline loops: CDR1 SGDLS, CDR2 YYNGEE. In DNA form, the CDR3 reads TGTGCCAGCAGCGTAGAGGGGACAGCATCACAGATTGAGCAGTTCTTC. It encodes CASSVEGTASQIEQFF. Complete variable domain (other parts from reference TRBV9 and TRBJ2-1): DSGVTQTPKHLITATGQRVTLRCSPRSGDLSVYWYQQSLDQGLQFLIQYYNGEERAKGNILERFSAQQFPDLHSELNLSSLELGDSALYFCASSVEGTASQIEQFFGPGTRLTVL.

The chain is built from TRBV29-1 and TRBJ1-1; the D is unclear. Germline V lookup: CDR1 SQVTM, CDR2 ANQGSEA. V lost 5 bases and J lost 3, with 7 bases in between. The CDR3 totals 11 residues. CDR3 DNA: TGCAGCGTTCGTCCAGACACTGAAGCTTTCTTT. This translates into CSVRPDTEAFF.

The chain employs TRBV2 and TRBJ2-3; no definite D call. V dropped 7 bases and J dropped 0 bases, with 14 bases sitting between them. The germline gives CDR1 SNHLY, CDR2 FYNNEI. The CDR3 has 15 amino acids. This CDR3 reads CASIWRITSTDTQYF. CDR3 bases: TGTGCCAGCATTTGGCGGATTACTAGCACAGATACGCAGTATTTT.

This chain connects TRBV5-1 to TRBJ2-1; 10 bases align to TRBD1. Unmatched junction bases numbered 8, after V lost 3 bases and J lost 2 bases. CDR1 and CDR2 (germline): SGHRS, YFSETQ. CDR3 length equals 17 residues. The CDR3 DNA sequence: TGCGCCAGCAGCTCGCGAAGACAGGGGGCGGCCTACAATGAGCAGTTCTTC. This encodes CASSSRRQGAAYNEQFF.

The genes are TRBV18 and TRBJ2-2; 9 bases are shared with TRBD2. CDR3 length equals 17 residues. J gave up 5 bases and V 0 bases, and 7 bases lay outside the gene matches. Germline assignment: CDR1 KGHSH and CDR2 LQKENI. CDR3 residues: CASSPPKKAGGTGELFF. Here the CDR3 DNA reads TGTGCCAGCTCACCACCGAAAAAAGCGGGAGGAACCGGGGAGCTGTTTTTT.

The V call is TRBV14, the J call TRBJ2-7, with 7 nucleotides matching TRBD2. Germline CDR1 reads SGHDN; CDR2 reads FVKESK. CDR3 length: 15 amino acids. Trimming took 4 bases from V and 2 from J; bases not matched to a gene: 8. The CDR3 DNA is TGTGCCAGCAGCCTATCGACTAGCCCCACCTACGAGCAGTACTTC. Protein: CASSLSTSPTYEQYF.

This clone appeared a single time. The rearrangement joins TRBV6-2 or TRBV6-3 to TRBJ1-2; no clear D. The length of the CDR3 is 13 residues. Looked up from germline, CDR1 is MNHEY and CDR2 is SVGEGT. V gave up 2 bases and J gave up 4 bases, with 8 bases separating them. CDR3 sequence: CASSYAGTYGYTF. The DNA for the CDR3 is TGTGCCAGCAGTTACGCGGGTACCTATGGCTACACCTTC.